These 30 T cell receptor beta chains originate from one sample sequenced in a study of blood T cell repertoires in COVID-19. TCRdb's table, derived via immunoSEQ multiplex PCR, lists solely in-frame clones and lacks some. The data contain 200,000 to 300,000 clones, 70% to 90% of them singletons. Sequencing input: PBMCs or T cells enriched from blood (not recorded which). The receptors derive from a woman aged 40-49 years with acute COVID-19.

This clone showed up just a few times. The CDR3, as DNA: TGCGCCAGCAGCCAAGTGGGACTAGCGACGGACGAGCAGTACTTC. Its translation: CASSQVGLATDEQYF. J is TRBJ2-7 and V is TRBV4-1, with 10 bases fitting TRBD2. The CDR3 runs to 15 residues. Germline-derived CDR1 and CDR2 are MGHRA and YSYEKL. V shed 1 base, J shed 5 bases, and the junction held 5 bases outside the gene matches.

The rearrangement links TRBV27 to TRBJ2-1, with D perhaps TRBD2 (6 bases). V lost 8 bases and J 4 bases, leaving 15 bases between the germline ends. The CDR3 loop spans 14 amino acids. Germline V gene lookup returns CDR1 MNHEY and CDR2 SMNVEV (reference sequence). DNA for the CDR3: TGTGCCAGCCGTCCGAGACTAGGTTACAATGAGCAGTTCTTC. It codes for CASRPRLGYNEQFF.

The chain uses TRBV7-2 and TRBJ1-1, with 8 bases fitting TRBD1. The CDR3 is made up of 13 amino acids. The J segment lost 6 bases and the V segment lost 4 bases, leaving 4 bases of the junction unmatched. Per germline, CDR1 SGHTA and CDR2 FQGNSA. CDR3 region: CASSYDRGAEAFF. CDR3 DNA sequence: TGTGCCAGCAGCTACGACAGGGGCGCTGAAGCTTTCTTT.

V gene TRBV19 combines with J gene TRBJ1-2, with D tentatively TRBD1 (6 bases). Trimming left V 7 bases short and J 1 base short, with 13 bases between. CDR3 length equals 14 residues. Germline CDR1 LNHDA, CDR2 SQIVND (reference sequence). CDR3 DNA: TGTGCCAGTACACAGGGCCACGTTAACTATGGCTACACCTTC. Translated: CASTQGHVNYGYTF.

V gene TRBV7-3 combines with J gene TRBJ2-3; tentative D call: TRBD2 (6 bases). CDR3 length equals 13 residues. The ends were cut back, 5 bases at V and 8 bases at J, with 14 bases in the middle. Per germline, CDR1 SGHTA and CDR2 FQGTGA. CDR3 loop: CASSMETRTTQYF. The CDR3 DNA reads as TGTGCCAGCAGCATGGAGACTAGGACTACGCAGTATTTT. Together with reference TRBV7-3 and TRBJ2-3, the CDR3 gives the full variable domain: GAGVSQTPSNKVTEKGKYVELRCDPISGHTALYWYRQSLGQGPEFLIYFQGTGAADDSGLPNDRFFAVRPEGSVSTLKIQRTERGDSAVYLCASSMETRTTQYFGPGTRLTVL.

This clone appeared once. J is TRBJ2-3 and V is TRBV18; unclear D gene. Germline V gene data show CDR1 as KGHSH and CDR2 as LQKENI. With 0 bases removed from V and 0 bases from J, the gap between germline ends came to 7 bases. The CDR3 length is 15 residues. CDR3 residues: CASSPPSESTDTQYF. CDR3 bases: TGTGCCAGCTCACCACCTTCGGAGAGCACAGATACGCAGTATTTT.

The chain links TRBV12-3 or TRBV12-4 to TRBJ1-2; D is undetermined. V was shortened by 1 base and J by 4 bases, with 7 bases between the two germline ends. This CDR3 has 13 residues. CDR3 amino acids: CASSLGTLYGYTF. CDR3 DNA sequence: TGTGCCAGCAGTTTAGGAACTCTCTATGGCTACACCTTC.

This rearrangement joins TRBV9 to TRBJ2-2; D is possibly TRBD2 (6 bases). Germline CDR1 reads SGDLS; CDR2 reads YYNGEE. This CDR3 is built from 16 residues. V lost 0 bases and J lost 3, with 12 bases in between. CDR3 sequence: CASSVAGSGYTGELFF. The CDR3 nucleotides are TGTGCCAGCAGCGTAGCTGGTAGCGGTTACACCGGGGAGCTGTTTTTT.

The chain recombines TRBV24-1 with TRBJ1-5; D is perhaps TRBD1 (5 bases). Per the germline V gene, CDR1 is KGHDR and CDR2 is SFDVKD. V gave up 4 bases and J gave up 4 bases, with 13 bases separating them. There are 15 residues in the CDR3. The CDR3 nucleotides are TGTGCCACCAGTGACGCGGCGGGGGGGAATCAGCCCCAGCATTTT. Amino acids: CATSDAAGGNQPQHF.

This clone was seen only once. The rearrangement links TRBV7-9 to TRBJ1-1; D might be TRBD1 (5 bases). The V end lost 4 bases, the J end lost 9 bases, and 12 bases lay between the germline ends. In germline, CDR1 is SEHNR, CDR2 FQNEAQ (reference sequence). This CDR3 contains 12 residues. Written as DNA, the CDR3 is TGTGCCAGCAGCTCAGCAACGGACAAAGCTTTCTTT. Translation gives CASSSATDKAFF.

The V and J genes are TRBV24-1 and TRBJ2-2; maybe TRBD2 (6 bases). The CDR3 length is 16 residues. Germline V gene sequence: CDR1 KGHDR, CDR2 SFDVKD. V shed 7 bases and J shed 1 base, with 15 bases lying between them. Here the CDR3 reads CATSETGGRNTGELFF. CDR3 DNA sequence: TGTGCCACCAGCGAGACCGGGGGTCGGAACACCGGGGAGCTGTTTTTT.

The chain combines TRBV12-5 with TRBJ2-3, with D possibly being TRBD2 (6 bases). V was cut by 6 bases and J by 0 bases, with 10 bases left in between. Germline V CDR1 and CDR2: LGHNT, FRNRAP. The CDR3 sequence is 14 residues long. The CDR3, as DNA: TGTGCTAGTGGAACCGGGACTAGCACAGATACGCAGTATTTT. This gives the protein CASGTGTSTDTQYF.

The rearrangement links TRBV6-2 or TRBV6-3 to TRBJ1-1; D gene uncertain. Germline CDR1 reads MNHEY; CDR2 reads SVGEGT. The CDR3 consists of 13 residues. Trimming removed 2 bases from V and 8 bases from J, with 12 bases in between. The DNA for the CDR3 is TGTGCCAGCAGTTACATCTCAGGTCTAGAAGCTTTCTTT. It is translated as CASSYISGLEAFF.

V and J are TRBV10-3 and TRBJ2-7; D is perhaps TRBD2 (6 bases). V lost 0 bases and J 1 base, leaving 19 bases between the germline ends. CDR3 length: 18 amino acids. Germline V lookup: CDR1 ENHRY, CDR2 SYGVKD. The CDR3 loop reads CAISESGGGSHGSYEQYF. For the CDR3, the DNA is TGTGCCATCAGTGAGTCGGGAGGTGGAAGTCATGGTTCCTACGAGCAGTACTTC.

This clone has a handful of counts. Other DNA sequences of this sample code for an identical CDR3. The chain combines TRBV5-1 with TRBJ2-3; 7 positions agree with TRBD2. Germline CDR1 is SGHRS and CDR2 is YFSETQ. The CDR3 sequence is 13 residues long. The J segment lost 3 bases and the V segment lost 4 bases, leaving 2 bases of the junction unmatched. The CDR3 spells CASSGRATDTQYF. The CDR3 region has the DNA TGCGCCAGCAGCGGGAGGGCAACAGATACGCAGTATTTT.

The chain uses TRBV28 and TRBJ2-7, with 9 bases lining up with TRBD2. The CDR3 runs to 15 residues. V lost 5 bases, J lost 2 bases, and 7 bases stayed unmatched. Germline V gene lookup returns CDR1 MDHEN and CDR2 SYDVKM. The chain's CDR3 is CASSISGRPTYEQYF. The CDR3 nucleotides read TGTGCCAGCAGTATTAGCGGGAGACCTACCTACGAGCAGTACTTC.

This chain links TRBV12-3 or TRBV12-4 with TRBJ1-1; 7 bases line up with TRBD1. CDR3 length: 13 residues. After removal of 8 bases from V and 1 base from J, the junction contained 4 bases not matched to a gene. The chain's CDR3 is CASHRQGNTEAFF. CDR3 nucleotides: TGTGCCAGCCACAGACAGGGGAACACTGAAGCTTTCTTT.

V is TRBV4-3 and J is TRBJ1-3; TRBD1 matches at 11 bases. With V trimmed by 2 bases and J by 3 bases, 15 bases remained unmatched. The CDR3 has 20 amino acids. CDR1 LGHNA and CDR2 YSLEER come from the germline V gene. The CDR3 DNA sequence: TGCGCCAGCAGCCAAACACCGGGACAGGGGGGTCCCTTTGTTGGAAACACCATATATTTT. Encoded protein: CASSQTPGQGGPFVGNTIYF.

A single count supports this clone. CDR3 sequence reads: CASGTAGYTF. In DNA, the CDR3 is TGTGCCAGTGGGACAGCGGGCTACACCTTC. The V and J genes are TRBV6-5 and TRBJ1-2; 7 bases align to TRBD1. The CDR3 is made up of 10 amino acids. V lost 9 bases and J lost 8; bases outside the gene matches: 3. Germline V gene sequence: CDR1 MNHEY, CDR2 SVGAGI.

The CDR3 DNA reads TGTGCCACCAGTGACCCGGGGGGCAGAACCTACGAGCAGTACTTC. Its translation: CATSDPGGRTYEQYF. The V gene is TRBV24-1, the J gene TRBJ2-7; a possible D gene is TRBD2 (7 bases). The V gene's germline CDR1 is KGHDR and CDR2 SFDVKD. The CDR3 length is 15 residues. Deletions cut 4 bases from V and 2 bases from J, with 14 bases between.

The chain employs TRBV10-2 and TRBJ2-1; TRBD2 agrees at 11 bases. Trimming took 3 bases from V and 7 from J; bases not matched to a gene: 8. CDR3 size: 16 residues. CDR1 and CDR2 (germline): WSHSY, SAAADI. The CDR3 here is CASSDLAGGLSNEQFF. In DNA form, the CDR3 reads TGCGCCAGCAGTGACCTAGCGGGAGGTCTTTCTAATGAGCAGTTCTTC.

The J gene is TRBJ1-2, the V gene TRBV12-3 or TRBV12-4, with D hard to call. The CDR3 covers 13 residues. Trimming left V 8 bases short and J 2 bases short, with 12 bases between. The CDR3 protein is CASFSYGNYGYTF. In nucleotides, the CDR3 is TGTGCCAGCTTTAGCTACGGGAACTATGGCTACACCTTC.

The chain links TRBV3-1 (or the pseudogene TRBV3-2) to TRBJ1-6; D unclear. V was pared by 6 bases and J by 8 bases, with 17 bases between. The CDR3 consists of 15 residues. Germline-derived CDR1 and CDR2 are LGHDT and YNNKEL (reference sequence). Here the CDR3 reads CASRRRMAGDSPLHF. CDR3 nucleotide sequence: TGTGCCAGCAGGCGTCGGATGGCGGGAGATTCACCCCTCCACTTT.

The V call is TRBV5-1, the J call TRBJ1-4; tentatively, D is TRBD1 (6 bases). Deletions cut 7 bases from V and 8 bases from J, with 21 bases between. The CDR3 runs to 15 residues. Germline values: CDR1 SGHRS, CDR2 YFSETQ. The CDR3 nucleotides are TGCGCCAGCTCTGTGGGGACCGGGACATCGGAAAAACTGTTTTTT. Its translation: CASSVGTGTSEKLFF.

The chain links TRBV29-1 to TRBJ2-2, with 9 bases fitting TRBD2. V was clipped by 0 bases and J by 0 bases; unmatched bases: 5. The CDR3 length is 17 residues. CDR1 SQVTM and CDR2 ANQGSEA come from the germline V gene. The CDR3 sequence is CSVEDRASGTNTGELFF. DNA of the CDR3: TGCAGCGTTGAAGATCGTGCTAGCGGGACGAACACCGGGGAGCTGTTTTTT.

V gene TRBV6-1 combines with J gene TRBJ1-4, with 7 bases that match TRBD1. V lost 3 bases to trimming and J lost 8 bases; unmatched junction nucleotides: 6. Germline V gene data show CDR1 as MNHNS and CDR2 as SASEGT. The CDR3 spans 14 residues. In DNA form, the CDR3 reads TGTGCCAGCAGTGATCTAGGGGGCGGGGAAAAACTGTTTTTT. It translates to CASSDLGGGEKLFF.

The CDR3: CASATNLAGGNDEQFF. The CDR3 nucleotides are TGCGCCAGCGCAACAAATTTAGCGGGAGGGAATGATGAGCAGTTCTTC. The rearrangement joins TRBV5-1 to TRBJ2-1, with 11 bases aligning to TRBD2. The CDR3 sequence is 16 residues long. Germline CDR1 and CDR2: SGHRS and YFSETQ. Trimming took 7 bases from V and 8 from J; bases not matched to a gene: 14.

The V gene is TRBV6-5, the J gene TRBJ1-5; unclear D gene. The CDR3 sequence is 16 residues long. The ends were cut back, 1 base at V and 5 bases at J, with 15 bases in the middle. Germline assignment: CDR1 MNHEY and CDR2 SVGAGI. Here the CDR3 DNA reads TGTGCCAGCAGTTACTTCCCGCCAAAGGGAGATCAGCCCCAGCATTTT. Translated: CASSYFPPKGDQPQHF.

The J gene is TRBJ1-2, the V gene TRBV4-2, with D maybe TRBD1 (6 bases). The V and J ends lost 0 bases and 5 bases respectively, with 13 bases between them. The CDR3 is made up of 15 amino acids. The germline V gene has CDR1 LGHNA and CDR2 YNFKEQ. CDR3 sequence (DNA): TGTGCCAGCAGCCAAGATATAGGACAGACGTATGGCTACACCTTC. It codes for CASSQDIGQTYGYTF.

This chain links TRBV28 with TRBJ2-7; 14 nucleotides line up with TRBD2. CDR1 MDHEN and CDR2 SYDVKM come from the germline V gene. The CDR3 is 18 amino acids. Unmatched junction bases numbered 12, after V lost 4 bases and J lost 4 bases. The CDR3 here is CASSSGPGLAGVFYEQYV. The CDR3 DNA sequence: TGTGCCAGCAGTTCTGGCCCGGGACTAGCGGGAGTTTTTTACGAGCAGTACGTC.